The 21 T cell receptor beta chains given below trace back to one sample, sequenced in a study of T-cell memory formation after mild COVID-19. TCRdb independently ran MiXCR on the 5' RACE reads; one entry per CDR3 protein. The sample shows under 150,000 distinct CDR3 sequences, over 20% of them seen only once. Sequences were obtained from PBMCs or a T cell subset sorted from them (not recorded which). Source of these receptors: a young man who had mild COVID-19 (a few samples of this study predate the infection). Cell type and time point are not known.

The chain joins TRBV11-2 to TRBJ1-6; the D is unclear. Deletions cut 8 bases from V and 7 bases from J, with 15 bases between. CDR1 and CDR2 (germline): SGHAT, FQNNGV. The CDR3 runs to 14 residues. Written as DNA, the CDR3 is TGTGCCAGCTCCCATGACATGTGGAATTCACCCCTCCACTTT. This codes for CASSHDMWNSPLHF.

This rearrangement joins TRBV5-1 to TRBJ2-7; 7 bases match TRBD1. The CDR3 length is 13 residues. J gave up 5 bases and V 4 bases, and 6 bases lay outside the gene matches. The germline V gene has CDR1 SGHRS and CDR2 YFSETQ. For the CDR3, the DNA is TGCGCCAGCAGCCATACAGGGGAACACGAGCAGTACTTC. It translates to CASSHTGEHEQYF.

In this sample, this clonotype turned up a few times. This chain connects TRBV6-1 to TRBJ2-1; TRBD2 matches at 7 bases. The trim removed 0 bases at V and 8 bases at J, leaving 1 base unmatched. CDR3 length equals 13 residues. From germline, CDR1 is MNHNS and CDR2 SASEGT. The CDR3 here is CASSEAGRDEQFF. The CDR3 DNA is TGTGCCAGCAGTGAAGCTGGGAGGGATGAGCAGTTCTTC.

This clonotype was observed a few times. The V and J genes are TRBV5-5 and TRBJ2-3, with D perhaps assigned TRBD1 or TRBD2 (5 bases each). Germline CDR1 reads SGHKS; CDR2 reads YYEKEE (reference sequence). Between the trimmed V and J ends, which lost 2 bases and 0 bases, there was a span of 19 bases. CDR3 length: 18 amino acids. CDR3 sequence (DNA): TGTGCCAGCAGCTTCGAAGGGGTTGTGGGAGCTAGCACAGATACGCAGTATTTT. Translated: CASSFEGVVGASTDTQYF.

This chain joins TRBV5-1 and TRBJ2-2, with D perhaps TRBD2 (5 bases). The germline V gene has CDR1 SGHRS and CDR2 YFSETQ. Trimming took 4 bases from V and 4 from J, leaving 11 bases between them. The CDR3 contains 14 residues. The CDR3 nucleotides read TGCGCCAGCAGCCCCAGTGGGAGCACCGGGGAGCTGTTTTTT. Its protein product is CASSPSGSTGELFF.

The chain uses TRBV4-2 and TRBJ1-1; possible D gene TRBD1, 5 bases. Trimming pared 6 bases from V and 3 bases from J, leaving 11 bases between. The CDR3 totals 13 residues. CDR1 and CDR2 from the germline V gene are LGHNA and YNFKEQ. The CDR3 nucleotides are TGTGCCAGCAGACGCCGCAGGGACACTGAAGCTTTCTTT. It yields the protein CASRRRRDTEAFF.

This chain uses TRBV5-1 with TRBJ2-1; D ambiguous. Trimming shortened V by 1 base and J by 5 bases, and 13 bases separated the two germline ends. Per germline, CDR1 SGHRS and CDR2 YFSETQ. There are 15 residues in the CDR3. The CDR3, as DNA: TGCGCCAGCAGCTTGAATCCCGTAGGAAACAATGAGCAGTTCTTC. This translates into CASSLNPVGNNEQFF.

This clonotype has just a few counts. The chain combines TRBV2 with TRBJ2-1; D call uncertain. There are 12 residues in the CDR3. Trimming pared 6 bases from V and 8 bases from J, leaving 11 bases between. CDR1 and CDR2 from the germline V gene are SNHLY and FYNNEI. The CDR3 loop is CASSWSWDEQFF. Here the CDR3 DNA reads TGTGCCAGCAGCTGGTCATGGGATGAGCAGTTCTTC. Full variable domain (remainder filled in from reference TRBV2 and TRBJ2-1): EPEVTQTPSHQVTQMGQEVILRCVPISNHLYFYWYRQILGQKVEFLVSFYNNEISEKSEIFDDQFSVERPDGSNFTLKIRSTKLEDSAMYFCASSWSWDEQFFGPGTRLTVL.

This rearrangement joins TRBV20-1 to TRBJ2-7; a possible D gene is TRBD2 (6 bases). The germline CDR1 and CDR2 sequences are DFQATT and SNEGSKA (reference sequence). V lost 3 bases, J lost 2 bases, and 29 bases lay in between. The CDR3 is 19 residues long. The CDR3 spells CSAREFGATDRDSTYEQYF. In DNA form, the CDR3 reads TGCAGTGCTAGGGAATTTGGAGCAACCGACCGGGACTCAACCTACGAGCAGTACTTC.

V gene TRBV11-2 combines with J gene TRBJ2-1; D is perhaps TRBD2 (5 bases). There are 16 residues in the CDR3. The V end was cut by 5 bases, the J end by 4 bases, with 18 bases between. The V gene's germline CDR1 is SGHAT and CDR2 FQNNGV. CDR3 nucleotides: TGTGCCAGCAGCCCGGAGGTGCGGGTGATGTACAATGAGCAGTTCTTC. This sequence encodes CASSPEVRVMYNEQFF.

This clonotype was seen a handful of times. The rearrangement uses TRBV7-9 and TRBJ2-3; 11 nucleotides align to TRBD2. The CDR3 is 18 amino acids. The germline V gene has CDR1 SEHNR and CDR2 FQNEAQ (reference sequence). V lost 5 bases to trimming and J lost 2 bases; unmatched junction nucleotides: 12. CDR3 in DNA: TGTGCCAGCAGCCCAGGCTCGACTAGCGGGGTAGACACAGATACGCAGTATTTT. Protein sequence: CASSPGSTSGVDTDTQYF.

This clonotype was seen a few times. V gene TRBV12-3 or TRBV12-4 combines with J gene TRBJ1-1, with D possibly being TRBD1 (6 bases). The V gene lost 6 bases and the J gene lost 1 base, with 18 bases spanning the gap. The CDR3 spans 16 residues. The CDR3 DNA follows: TGTGCCAGCAGGGAAGGACAGCCGACAGGGAACACTGAAGCTTTCTTT. Its protein is CASREGQPTGNTEAFF.

The V gene is TRBV7-3, the J gene TRBJ2-7; TRBD1 agrees at 8 bases. The trim removed 2 bases at V and 2 bases at J, leaving 5 bases unmatched. The CDR3 loop spans 15 amino acids. Germline V gene sequence: CDR1 SGHTA, CDR2 FQGTGA. The chain's CDR3 is CASSLSGRGPYEQYF. In DNA form, the CDR3 reads TGTGCCAGCAGCTTATCGGGCAGGGGGCCCTACGAGCAGTACTTC.

The chain recombines TRBV9 with TRBJ1-3; unclear D gene. Germline V gives CDR1 SGDLS, CDR2 YYNGEE. The V end was cut by 2 bases, the J end by 2 bases, with 11 bases between. CDR3 length equals 15 residues. The CDR3 coding sequence is TGTGCCAGCAGCGTGGGCGAACGGGCTGGAAACACCATATATTTT. It is translated as CASSVGERAGNTIYF.

This clonotype has only a few counts. The junction departs from the called germline gene at one end, perhaps through a read error. This chain uses TRBV27 with TRBJ1-2; no firm D call. Germline CDR1 reads MNHEY; CDR2 reads SMNVEV (reference sequence). The CDR3 consists of 13 residues. The CDR3 sequence: CASSPALFYGFTF. CDR3 nucleotide sequence: TGTGCCAGCAGCCCGGCGCTCTTCTATGGCTTCACCTTC.

In its sample, this clonotype was seen once. The chain is built from TRBV11-1 and TRBJ2-1; tentatively, D is TRBD2 (7 bases). V was cut by 5 bases and J by 10 bases, with 24 bases left in between. This CDR3 spans 16 amino acids. Germline V gene lookup returns CDR1 SGHAT and CDR2 FQDESV (reference sequence). CDR3 protein: CASSPRGGHGKVEQFF. The DNA of the CDR3 is TGTGCCAGCAGCCCGAGGGGGGGACACGGCAAGGTAGAGCAGTTCTTC.

The chain recombines TRBV7-9 with TRBJ1-6, with unresolved D. Trimming stripped 1 base from V and 10 bases from J, with 8 bases between. The germline gives CDR1 SEHNR, CDR2 FQNEAQ (reference sequence). This CDR3 spans 13 amino acids. The CDR3 bases are TGTGCCAGCAGCTTAGTCGACTACTCACCCCTCCACTTT. It specifies CASSLVDYSPLHF.

The chain links TRBV5-5 to TRBJ2-1, with D possibly TRBD2 on 5 matching bases. This CDR3 comprises 15 residues. Per germline, CDR1 SGHKS and CDR2 YYEKEE (reference sequence). The ends were cut back, 4 bases at V and 5 bases at J, with 16 bases in the middle. The CDR3 sequence: CASSPGLLRDNEQFF. In DNA form, the CDR3 reads TGTGCCAGCAGCCCCGGACTGCTCCGGGACAATGAGCAGTTCTTC.

The rearrangement joins TRBV9 to TRBJ2-1, with 9 bases lining up with TRBD1. The CDR3 is 15 residues long. Germline CDR1 and CDR2: SGDLS and YYNGEE. Germline trimming cut 3 bases from V and 4 bases from J; bases unmatched to any gene: 5. The chain's CDR3 is CASSAGQGNYNEQFF. The DNA of the CDR3 is TGTGCCAGCAGCGCCGGACAGGGGAATTACAATGAGCAGTTCTTC.

In this sample, this clonotype turned up a few times. The chain carries TRBV2 and TRBJ2-1; D remains ambiguous. Trimming pared 3 bases from V and 6 bases from J, leaving 9 bases between. The CDR3 totals 13 residues. CDR1 and CDR2 from the germline V gene are SNHLY and FYNNEI. CDR3 amino acids: CASSEWNGNEQFF. The CDR3 DNA reads TGTGCCAGCAGTGAGTGGAATGGCAATGAGCAGTTCTTC.

The J gene is TRBJ2-3, the V gene TRBV27, with TRBD2 identical over 9 bases. Germline CDR1 is MNHEY and CDR2 is SMNVEV (reference sequence). There are 19 residues in the CDR3. J gave up 0 bases and V 5 bases, and 15 bases lay outside the gene matches. The CDR3 reads CASSLRASGIISSTDTQYF. The CDR3 nucleotides read TGTGCCAGCAGTCTAAGGGCTAGCGGGATAATATCTAGCACAGATACGCAGTATTTT.